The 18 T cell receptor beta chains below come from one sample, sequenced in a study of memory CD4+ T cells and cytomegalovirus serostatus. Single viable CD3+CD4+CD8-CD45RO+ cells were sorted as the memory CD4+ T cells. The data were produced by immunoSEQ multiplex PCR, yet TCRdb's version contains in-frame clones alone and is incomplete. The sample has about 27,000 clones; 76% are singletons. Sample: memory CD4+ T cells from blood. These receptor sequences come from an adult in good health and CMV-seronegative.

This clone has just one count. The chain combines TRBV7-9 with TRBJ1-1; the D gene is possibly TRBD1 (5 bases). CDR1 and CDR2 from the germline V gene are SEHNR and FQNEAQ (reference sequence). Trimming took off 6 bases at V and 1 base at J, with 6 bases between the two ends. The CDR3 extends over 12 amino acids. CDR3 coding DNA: TGTGCCAGCAGTGACAGGAACACTGAAGCTTTCTTT. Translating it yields CASSDRNTEAFF.

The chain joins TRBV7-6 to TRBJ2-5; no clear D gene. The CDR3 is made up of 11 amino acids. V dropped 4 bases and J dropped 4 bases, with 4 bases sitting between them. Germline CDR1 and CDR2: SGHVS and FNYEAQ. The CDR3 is CASSSRETQYF. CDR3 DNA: TGTGCCAGCAGCTCCAGAGAGACCCAGTACTTC.

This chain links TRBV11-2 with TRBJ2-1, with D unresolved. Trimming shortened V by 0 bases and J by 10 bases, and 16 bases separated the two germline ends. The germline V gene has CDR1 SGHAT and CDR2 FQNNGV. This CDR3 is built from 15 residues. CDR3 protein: CASSLDNNPTREQFF. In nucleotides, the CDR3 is TGTGCCAGCAGCTTAGATAACAATCCCACGAGAGAGCAGTTCTTC.

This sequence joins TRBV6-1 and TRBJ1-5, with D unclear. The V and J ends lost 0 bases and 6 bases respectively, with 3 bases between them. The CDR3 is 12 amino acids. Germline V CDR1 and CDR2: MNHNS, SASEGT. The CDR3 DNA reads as TGTGCCAGCAGTGAAGCTACTCAGCCCCAGCATTTT. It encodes CASSEATQPQHF.

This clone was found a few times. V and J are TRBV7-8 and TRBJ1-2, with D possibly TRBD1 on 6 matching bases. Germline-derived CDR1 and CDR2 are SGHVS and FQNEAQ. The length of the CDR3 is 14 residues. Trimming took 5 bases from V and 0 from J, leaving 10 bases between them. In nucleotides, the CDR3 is TGTGCCAGCAGCCGGGGACACTCTAACTATGGCTACACCTTC. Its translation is CASSRGHSNYGYTF.

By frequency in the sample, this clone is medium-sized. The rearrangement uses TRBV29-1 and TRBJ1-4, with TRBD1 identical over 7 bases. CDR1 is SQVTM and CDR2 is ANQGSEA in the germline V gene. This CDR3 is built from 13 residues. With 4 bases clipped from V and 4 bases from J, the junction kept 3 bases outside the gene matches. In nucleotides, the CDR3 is TGCAGCGTTGCAGGGGGGAATAATGAAAAACTGTTTTTT. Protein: CSVAGGNNEKLFF.

The chain's CDR3 is CASSFGRTVRVNSYEQYF. In DNA form, the CDR3 reads TGTGCCAGCAGCTTTGGACGGACAGTGCGAGTTAATTCCTACGAGCAGTACTTC. The genes are TRBV5-5 and TRBJ2-7, with TRBD1 as a possible D gene (6 bases). The germline V and J ends were trimmed by 2 bases and 1 base, with 22 bases remaining between them. Germline CDR1 is SGHKS and CDR2 is YYEKEE (reference sequence). The CDR3 has 18 amino acids.

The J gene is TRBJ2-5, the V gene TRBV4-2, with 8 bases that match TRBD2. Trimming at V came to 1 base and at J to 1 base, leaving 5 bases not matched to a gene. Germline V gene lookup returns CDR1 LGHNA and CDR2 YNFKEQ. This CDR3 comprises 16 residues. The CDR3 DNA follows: TGTGCCAGCAGCCAAGGGACTAGCAGGGGCCAAGAGACCCAGTACTTC. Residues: CASSQGTSRGQETQYF.

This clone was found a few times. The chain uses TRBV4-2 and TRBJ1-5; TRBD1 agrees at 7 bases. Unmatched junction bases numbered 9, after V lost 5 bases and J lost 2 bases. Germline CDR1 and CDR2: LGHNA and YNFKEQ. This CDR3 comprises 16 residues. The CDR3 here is CASSAQTGSGNQPQHF. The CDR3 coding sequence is TGTGCCAGCAGCGCTCAGACAGGGTCTGGCAATCAGCCCCAGCATTTT.

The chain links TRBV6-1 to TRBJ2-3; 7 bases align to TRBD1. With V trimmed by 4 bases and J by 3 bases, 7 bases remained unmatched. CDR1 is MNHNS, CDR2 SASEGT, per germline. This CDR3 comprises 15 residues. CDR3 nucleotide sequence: TGTGCCAGCAGTGTCCAGGGGGATTGGACAGATACGCAGTATTTT. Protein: CASSVQGDWTDTQYF.

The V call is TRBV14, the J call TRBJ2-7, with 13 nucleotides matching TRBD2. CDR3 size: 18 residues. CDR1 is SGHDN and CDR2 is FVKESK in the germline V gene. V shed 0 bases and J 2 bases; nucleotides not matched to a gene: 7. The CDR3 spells CASSQEYRGLAGAYEQYF. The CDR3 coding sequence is TGTGCCAGCAGCCAAGAATATCGCGGACTAGCGGGGGCCTACGAGCAGTACTTC. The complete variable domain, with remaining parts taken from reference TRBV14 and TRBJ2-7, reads EAGVTQFPSHSVIEKGQTVTLRCDPISGHDNLYWYRRVMGKEIKFLLHFVKESKQDESGMPNNRFLAERTGGTYSTLKVQPAELEDSGVYFCASSQEYRGLAGAYEQYFGPGTRLTVT.

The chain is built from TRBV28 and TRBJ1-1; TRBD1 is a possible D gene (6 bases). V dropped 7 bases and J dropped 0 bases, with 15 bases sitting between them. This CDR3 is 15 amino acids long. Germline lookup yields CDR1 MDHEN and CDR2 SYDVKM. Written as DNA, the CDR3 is TGTGCCAGCATACCGGGACACTCTTTGAACACTGAAGCTTTCTTT. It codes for CASIPGHSLNTEAFF. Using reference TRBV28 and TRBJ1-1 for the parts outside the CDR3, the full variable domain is DVKVTQSSRYLVKRTGEKVFLECVQDMDHENMFWYRQDPGLGLRLIYFSYDVKMKEKGDIPEGYSVSREKKERFSLILESASTNQTSMYLCASIPGHSLNTEAFFGQGTRLTVV.

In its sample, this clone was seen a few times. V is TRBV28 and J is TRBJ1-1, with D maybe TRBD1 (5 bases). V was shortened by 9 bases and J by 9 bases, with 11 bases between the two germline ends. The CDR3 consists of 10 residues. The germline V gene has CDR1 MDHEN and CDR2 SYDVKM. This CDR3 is CASYGTQAFF. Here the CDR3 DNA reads TGTGCCAGTTACGGGACCCAAGCTTTCTTT.

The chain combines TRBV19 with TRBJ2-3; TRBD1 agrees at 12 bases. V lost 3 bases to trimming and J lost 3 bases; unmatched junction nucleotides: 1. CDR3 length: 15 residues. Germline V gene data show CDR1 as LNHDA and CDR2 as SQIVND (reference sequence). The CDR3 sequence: CASSMGQGATDTQYF. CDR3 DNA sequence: TGTGCCAGTAGTATGGGACAGGGGGCTACAGATACGCAGTATTTT.

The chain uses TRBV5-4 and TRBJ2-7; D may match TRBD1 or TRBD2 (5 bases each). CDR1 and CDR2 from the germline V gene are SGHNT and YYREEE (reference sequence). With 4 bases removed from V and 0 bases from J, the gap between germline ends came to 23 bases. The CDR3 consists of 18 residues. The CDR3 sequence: CASSQESSRGTFSYEQYF. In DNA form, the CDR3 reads TGTGCCAGCAGCCAAGAGTCATCGAGGGGCACCTTCTCCTACGAGCAGTACTTC.

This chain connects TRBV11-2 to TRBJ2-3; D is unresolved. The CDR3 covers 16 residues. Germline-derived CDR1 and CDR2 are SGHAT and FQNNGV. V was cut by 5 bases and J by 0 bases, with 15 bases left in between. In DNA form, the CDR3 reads TGTGCCAGCAGCGTGACTGGACCTACTAGCACAGATACGCAGTATTTT. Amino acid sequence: CASSVTGPTSTDTQYF. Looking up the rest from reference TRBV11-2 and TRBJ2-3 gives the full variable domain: EAGVAQSPRYKIIEKRQSVAFWCNPISGHATLYWYQQILGQGPKLLIQFQNNGVVDDSQLPKDRFSAERLKGVDSTLKIQPAKLEDSAVYLCASSVTGPTSTDTQYFGPGTRLTVL.

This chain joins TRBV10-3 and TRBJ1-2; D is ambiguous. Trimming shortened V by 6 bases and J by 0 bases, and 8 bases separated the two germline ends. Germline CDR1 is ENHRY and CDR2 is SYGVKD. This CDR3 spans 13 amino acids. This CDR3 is CAISTDANYGYTF. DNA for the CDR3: TGTGCCATCAGCACAGACGCTAACTATGGCTACACCTTC.

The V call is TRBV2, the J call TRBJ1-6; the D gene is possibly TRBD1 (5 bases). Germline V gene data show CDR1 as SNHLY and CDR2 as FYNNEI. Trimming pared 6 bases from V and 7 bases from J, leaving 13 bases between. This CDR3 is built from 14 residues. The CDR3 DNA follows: TGTGCCAGCAGGGAGACAGTGATAAATTCACCCCTCCACTTT. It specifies CASRETVINSPLHF.